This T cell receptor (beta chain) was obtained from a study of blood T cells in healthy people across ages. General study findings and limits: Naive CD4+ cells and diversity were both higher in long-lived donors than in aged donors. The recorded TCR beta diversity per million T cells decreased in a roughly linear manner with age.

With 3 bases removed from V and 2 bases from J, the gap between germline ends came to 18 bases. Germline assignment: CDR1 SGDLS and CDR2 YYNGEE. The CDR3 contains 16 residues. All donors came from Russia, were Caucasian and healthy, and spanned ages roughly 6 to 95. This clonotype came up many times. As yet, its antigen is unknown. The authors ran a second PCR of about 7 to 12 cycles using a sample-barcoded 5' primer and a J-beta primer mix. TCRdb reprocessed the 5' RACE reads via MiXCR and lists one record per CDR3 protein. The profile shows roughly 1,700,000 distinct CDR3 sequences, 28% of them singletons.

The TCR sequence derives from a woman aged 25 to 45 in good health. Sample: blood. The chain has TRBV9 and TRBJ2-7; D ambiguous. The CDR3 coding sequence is TGTGCCAGCAGCGCCGAACCAACTTACTTAACCTACGAGCAGTACTTC. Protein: CASSAEPTYLTYEQYF. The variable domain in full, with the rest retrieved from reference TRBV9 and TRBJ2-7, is DSGVTQTPKHLITATGQRVTLRCSPRSGDLSVYWYQQSLDQGLQFLIQYYNGEERAKGNILERFSAQQFPDLHSELNLSSLELGDSALYFCASSAEPTYLTYEQYFGPGTRLTVT.